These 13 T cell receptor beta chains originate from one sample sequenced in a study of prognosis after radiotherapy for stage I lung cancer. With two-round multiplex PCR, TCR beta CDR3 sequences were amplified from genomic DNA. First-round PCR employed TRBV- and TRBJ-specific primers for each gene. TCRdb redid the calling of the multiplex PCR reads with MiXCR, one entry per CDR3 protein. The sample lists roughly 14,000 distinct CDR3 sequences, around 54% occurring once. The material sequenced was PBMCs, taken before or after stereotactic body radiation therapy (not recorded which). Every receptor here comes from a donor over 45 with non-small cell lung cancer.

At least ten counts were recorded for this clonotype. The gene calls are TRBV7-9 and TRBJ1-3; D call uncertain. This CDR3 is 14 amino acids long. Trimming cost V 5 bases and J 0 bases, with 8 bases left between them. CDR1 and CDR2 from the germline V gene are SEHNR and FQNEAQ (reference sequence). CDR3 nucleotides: TGTGCCAGCAGCCGGGTTGCCTCTGGAAACACCATATATTTT. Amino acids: CASSRVASGNTIYF.

CDR3 DNA: TGTGCCAGCAGTTACTTCACAGGGGGGCAATACGAGCAGTACTTC. This translates into CASSYFTGGQYEQYF. V usage is TRBV6-2 or TRBV6-3 and J usage is TRBJ2-7; TRBD1 aligns across 8 bases. The V and J ends lost 1 base and 4 bases, in that order; junction bases with no gene match: 6. The CDR3 has 15 residues. Germline assignment: CDR1 MNHEY and CDR2 SVGEGT.

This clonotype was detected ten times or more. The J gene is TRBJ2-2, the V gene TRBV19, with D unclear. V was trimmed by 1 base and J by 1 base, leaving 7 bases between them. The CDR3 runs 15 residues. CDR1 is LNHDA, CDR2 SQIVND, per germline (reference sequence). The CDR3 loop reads CASSIGPGNTGELFF. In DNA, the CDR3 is TGTGCCAGTAGTATAGGGCCAGGGAACACCGGGGAGCTGTTTTTT.

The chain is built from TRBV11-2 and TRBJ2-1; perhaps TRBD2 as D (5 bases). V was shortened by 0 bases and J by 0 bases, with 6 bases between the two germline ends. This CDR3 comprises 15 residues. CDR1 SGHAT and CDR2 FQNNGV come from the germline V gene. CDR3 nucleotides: TGTGCCAGCAGCTTAGAAGGGAGCTCCTACAATGAGCAGTTCTTC. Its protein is CASSLEGSSYNEQFF. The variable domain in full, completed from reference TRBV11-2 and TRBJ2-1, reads EAGVAQSPRYKIIEKRQSVAFWCNPISGHATLYWYQQILGQGPKLLIQFQNNGVVDDSQLPKDRFSAERLKGVDSTLKIQPAKLEDSAVYLCASSLEGSSYNEQFFGPGTRLTVL.

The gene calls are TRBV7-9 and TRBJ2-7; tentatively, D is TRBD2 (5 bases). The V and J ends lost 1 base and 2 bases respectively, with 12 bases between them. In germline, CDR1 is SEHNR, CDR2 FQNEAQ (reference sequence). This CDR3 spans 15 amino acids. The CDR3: CASSLVSSRTYEQYF. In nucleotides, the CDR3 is TGTGCCAGCAGCTTAGTGTCTAGCAGAACCTACGAGCAGTACTTC.

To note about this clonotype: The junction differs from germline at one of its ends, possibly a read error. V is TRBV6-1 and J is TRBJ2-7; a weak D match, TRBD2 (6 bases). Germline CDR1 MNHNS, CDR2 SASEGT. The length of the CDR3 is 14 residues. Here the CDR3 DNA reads TGTGCCAGCAGGGAAGCGGGCCTCTCCTACGAGCAGTACTTC. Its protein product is CASREAGLSYEQYF.

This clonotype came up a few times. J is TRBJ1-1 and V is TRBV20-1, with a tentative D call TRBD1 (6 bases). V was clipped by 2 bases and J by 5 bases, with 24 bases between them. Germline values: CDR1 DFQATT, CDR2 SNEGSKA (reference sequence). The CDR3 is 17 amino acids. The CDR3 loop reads CSARPSVQGGEWTEAFF. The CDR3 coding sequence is TGCAGTGCTAGACCCTCGGTACAGGGCGGGGAGTGGACTGAAGCTTTCTTT.

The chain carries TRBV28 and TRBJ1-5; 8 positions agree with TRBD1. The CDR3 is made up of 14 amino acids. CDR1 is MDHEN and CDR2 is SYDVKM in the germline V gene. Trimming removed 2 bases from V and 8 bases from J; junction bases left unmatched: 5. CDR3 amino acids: CASSLQGAREPQHF. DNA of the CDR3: TGTGCCAGCAGTTTACAGGGGGCGAGGGAGCCCCAGCATTTT.

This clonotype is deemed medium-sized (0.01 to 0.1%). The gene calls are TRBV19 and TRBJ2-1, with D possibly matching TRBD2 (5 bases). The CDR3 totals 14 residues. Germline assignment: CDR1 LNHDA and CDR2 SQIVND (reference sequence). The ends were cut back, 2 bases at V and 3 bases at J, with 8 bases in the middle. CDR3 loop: CASSIYRDYNEQFF. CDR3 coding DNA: TGTGCCAGTAGTATATATCGGGACTACAATGAGCAGTTCTTC.

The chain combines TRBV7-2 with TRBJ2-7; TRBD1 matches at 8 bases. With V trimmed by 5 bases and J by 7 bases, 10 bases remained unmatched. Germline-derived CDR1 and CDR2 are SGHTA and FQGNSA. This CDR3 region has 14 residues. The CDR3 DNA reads TGTGCCAGCAGCCGGGACAGGTGGACTTGGGAGCAGTACTTC. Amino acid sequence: CASSRDRWTWEQYF.

The CDR3 sequence: CAWSDPRGVLETQYF. CDR3 nucleotide sequence: TGTGCCTGGAGTGACCCCAGGGGAGTTCTAGAGACCCAGTACTTC. The chain has TRBV30 and TRBJ2-5; D is possibly TRBD1 (6 bases). V lost 1 base and J 4 bases, leaving 16 bases between the germline ends. Germline V lookup: CDR1 GTSNPN, CDR2 SVGIG (reference sequence). This CDR3 has 15 amino acids.

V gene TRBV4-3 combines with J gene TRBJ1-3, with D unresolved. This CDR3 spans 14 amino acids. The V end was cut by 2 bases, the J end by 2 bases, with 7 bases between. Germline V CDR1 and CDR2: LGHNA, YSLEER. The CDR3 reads CASSQNWAGNTIYF. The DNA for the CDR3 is TGCGCCAGCAGCCAAAATTGGGCTGGAAACACCATATATTTT.

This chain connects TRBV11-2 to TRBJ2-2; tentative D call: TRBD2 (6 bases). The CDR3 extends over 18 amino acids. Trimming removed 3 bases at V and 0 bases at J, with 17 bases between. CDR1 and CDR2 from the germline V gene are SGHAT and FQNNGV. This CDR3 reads CASSFSTWGGSNTGELFF. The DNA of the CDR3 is TGTGCCAGCAGCTTCAGTACCTGGGGAGGTTCGAACACCGGGGAGCTGTTTTTT.